The rows below give T cell receptor beta chains drawn from one sample of a study of T cell responses to AZD1222 COVID-19 vaccine. TCRdb's copy holds only in-frame clones and misses some; the assay was immunoSEQ multiplex PCR. The repertoire has 110,000 or so clones, about 89% of them found once; the top ten carry 4.5%. The sequences come from peripheral blood, collected on day 0 of AZD1222 vaccination. The origin of the receptors is an adult in good health. The CDR3 runs from the conserved cysteine through the conserved F or W. D genes are given only for firm matches. Not all rows give a size; the values are once, few, many and, for expanded clones, a class.

cdr3_aa cdr3_nt v_call d_call j_call clone_size
CASSYTAGGANTGELFF TGTGCCAGCAGTTACACGGCTGGGGGGGCGAACACCGGGGAGCTGTTTTTT TRBV6-2/TRBV6-3 TRBD2 TRBJ2-2 .
CASSFPGLAGGPGSYEQYF TGTGCCAGCAGCTTCCCGGGACTAGCGGGGGGGCCGGGATCCTACGAGCAGTACTTC TRBV7-2 TRBD2 TRBJ2-7 .
CASRPGVYEQYF TGTGCCAGCAGACCTGGGGTGTACGAGCAGTACTTC TRBV6-5 . TRBJ2-7 .
CASSKGEEQGQSWGTIYF TGTGCCAGCAGCAAAGGAGAGGAACAGGGCCAAAGCTGGGGGACCATATATTTT TRBV21-1 . TRBJ1-3 .
CASSSLLEGGNIQYF TGTGCCAGCAGTTCCCTCCTCGAAGGGGGAAACATTCAGTACTTC TRBV6-5 . TRBJ2-4 .
CASSLGQQSSYNSPLHF TGCGCCAGCAGCTTGGGCCAGCAGAGCTCCTATAATTCACCCCTCCACTTT TRBV5-1 . TRBJ1-6 .
CASSSRDEQYF TGTGCCAGCAGTTCTCGCGACGAGCAGTACTTC TRBV27 . TRBJ2-7 .
CASSGREAEAFF TGTGCCAGCAGCGGGCGGGAGGCTGAAGCTTTCTTT TRBV7-9 . TRBJ1-1 few
CASSIGRLNYGYTF TGTGCCAGTAGTATTGGCAGACTTAACTATGGCTACACCTTC TRBV19 . TRBJ1-2 .
CASSITSGGYGYTF TGTGCCAGCAGCATTACGTCGGGGGGCTATGGCTACACCTTC TRBV6-2/TRBV6-3 . TRBJ1-2 .
CASSQDGQINTGELFF TGTGCCAGCAGCCAAGATGGCCAGATTAACACCGGGGAGCTGTTTTTT TRBV3-1/TRBV3-2 . TRBJ2-2 .
CASSSSGTGALEQYF TGTGCCAGCAGCTCCTCCGGGACAGGGGCACTCGAGCAGTACTTC TRBV5-4 TRBD1 TRBJ2-7 .
CASSSAGGSGNTIYF TGTGCCAGCAGTTCCGCGGGCGGGTCTGGAAACACCATATATTTT TRBV28 . TRBJ1-3 .
CASSVGQGIPETQYF TGTGCCAGCAGCGTCGGACAGGGTATCCCAGAGACCCAGTACTTC TRBV5-4 TRBD1 TRBJ2-5 once
CASKSDRFYEQYF TGTGCCAGCAAATCGGACAGATTCTACGAGCAGTACTTC TRBV12-3/TRBV12-4 . TRBJ2-7 .
CASSLASPGANVLTF TGCGCCAGCAGCTTGGCCTCCCCTGGGGCCAACGTCCTGACTTTC TRBV5-1 . TRBJ2-6 .
CASSDSIQGSTGELFF TGTGCCAGCAGTGACTCGATACAGGGTTCCACCGGGGAGCTGTTTTTT TRBV6-4 . TRBJ2-2 many
CASSLQGDYGYTF TGTGCCAGCAGCTTGCAGGGGGACTATGGCTACACCTTC TRBV7-9 TRBD1 TRBJ1-2 once
CASSLSGDSFFYGYTF TGTGCCAGCTCCCTATCTGGGGACAGTTTCTTCTATGGCTACACCTTC TRBV18 TRBD1 TRBJ1-2 .
CAVTGGFGYGYTF TGTGCCGTTACAGGGGGATTTGGCTATGGCTACACCTTC TRBV30 TRBD1 TRBJ1-2 .
CASSHPTGGGNEKLFF TGTGCCAGCAGCCACCCTACAGGGGGAGGTAATGAAAAACTGTTTTTT TRBV3-1/TRBV3-2 TRBD1 TRBJ1-4 .
CATSEAGTGIFGANVLTF TGTGCCACCAGTGAAGCCGGGACAGGGATATTTGGGGCCAACGTCCTGACTTTC TRBV24-1 TRBD1 TRBJ2-6 .
CASSQERGTGELFF TGCGCCAGCAGCCAAGAGCGGGGGACCGGGGAGCTGTTTTTT TRBV4-3 TRBD2 TRBJ2-2 .
CASSPGAGLNEQFF TGTGCCAGCTCACCCGGCGCAGGGTTAAATGAGCAGTTCTTC TRBV18 . TRBJ2-1 .
CASSEEWGGMNEQFF TGTGCCAGCAGTGAAGAGTGGGGGGGCATGAATGAGCAGTTCTTC TRBV6-1 . TRBJ2-1 .
CASSLVLGFVAGAYEQYF TGCGCCAGCAGCTTGGTTCTGGGGTTTGTGGCAGGGGCTTACGAGCAGTACTTC TRBV5-1 . TRBJ2-7 once
CASSPQHILENGYTF TGTGCCAGCTCACCACAGCACATACTGGAGAATGGCTACACCTTC TRBV18 . TRBJ1-2 .
CASSLTVYGYTF TGTGCCAGCAGCTTAACAGTCTATGGCTACACCTTC TRBV7-9 . TRBJ1-2 .
CASSRVSETQYF TGTGCCAGCAGCAGGGTTTCAGAGACCCAGTACTTC TRBV6-5 . TRBJ2-5 .
CASSLGVADGYTF TGTGCCAGCAGTTTAGGGGTTGCCGATGGCTACACCTTC TRBV12-3/TRBV12-4 . TRBJ1-2 once
CASSSTSTGSTNEKLFF TGTGCCAGCAGCTCGACCTCTACAGGGTCAACTAATGAAAAACTGTTTTTT TRBV7-9 . TRBJ1-4 .
CSVGMNTYEQYF TGCAGCGTTGGGATGAATACCTACGAGCAGTACTTC TRBV29-1 . TRBJ2-7 .
CASSESDQPQHF TGCGCCAGCAGTGAGTCGGATCAGCCCCAGCATTTT TRBV10-1 . TRBJ1-5 .